This TCR beta chain originates from a study of blood T cell repertoires in COVID-19. Turning to the study itself: Samples of COVID-19 (acute and convalescent) were obtained from the United States, Italy and Spain.

Repertoires were generated with immunoSEQ multiplex PCR, while TCRdb's copy carries only in-frame clones and drops some. The sample lists about 120,000 clones; more than 75% were seen once. The specimen was peripheral blood. The origin of this receptor is a man in his forties or fifties with acute or convalescent COVID-19.

The CDR3 sequence is CASSEAGGYNEQFF. CDR3 nucleotides: TGCGCCAGCAGTGAGGCAGGGGGATACAATGAGCAGTTCTTC. V and J are TRBV10-1 and TRBJ2-1; 7 bases agree with TRBD1. The CDR3 runs to 14 residues. V lost 2 bases to trimming and J lost 4 bases; unmatched junction nucleotides: 2. CDR1 WNHNN and CDR2 SYGVQD come from the germline V gene (reference sequence).